This TCR beta chain appears in the sequencing data of a study of cytomegalovirus exposure and HLA in healthy donors. Findings of the study overall: Both high specificity and high sensitivity reportedly marked the classifier's diagnosis of cytomegalovirus status.

Germline V lookup: CDR1 MGHRA, CDR2 YSYEKL. This CDR3 region has 17 residues. Germline trimming cut 2 bases from V and 4 bases from J; bases unmatched to any gene: 7. Measured with immunoSEQ multiplex PCR; TCRdb has only the in-frame clones, and not every one. This table holds over 120,000 clones, 89% found once. A word on this clone: The target antigen is unknown.

This receptor was taken from a woman under 30 in good health and CMV-seropositive. Material: PBMCs. The chain recombines TRBV4-1 with TRBJ2-3, with TRBD2 matching over 12 bases. CDR3 nucleotide sequence: TGCGCCAGCAGCCAACAACTAGCGGGGGGCCTCGCAGATACGCAGTATTTT. It is translated as CASSQQLAGGLADTQYF.